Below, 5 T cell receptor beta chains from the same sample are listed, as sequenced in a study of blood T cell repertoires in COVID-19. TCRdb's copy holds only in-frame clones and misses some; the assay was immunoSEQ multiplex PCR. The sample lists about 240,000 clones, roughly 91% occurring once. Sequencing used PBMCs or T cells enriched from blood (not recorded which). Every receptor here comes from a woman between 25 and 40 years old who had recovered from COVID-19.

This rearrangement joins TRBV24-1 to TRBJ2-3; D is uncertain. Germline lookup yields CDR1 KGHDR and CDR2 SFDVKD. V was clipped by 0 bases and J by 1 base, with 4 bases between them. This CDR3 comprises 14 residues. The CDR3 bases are TGTGCCACCAGTGATTTGAGCGGCACAGATACGCAGTATTTT. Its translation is CATSDLSGTDTQYF.

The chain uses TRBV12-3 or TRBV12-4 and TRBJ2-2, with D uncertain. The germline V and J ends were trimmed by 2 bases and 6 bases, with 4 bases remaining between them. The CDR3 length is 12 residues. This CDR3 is CASSLSSGELFF. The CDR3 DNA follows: TGTGCCAGCAGTTTAAGCTCCGGGGAGCTGTTTTTT.

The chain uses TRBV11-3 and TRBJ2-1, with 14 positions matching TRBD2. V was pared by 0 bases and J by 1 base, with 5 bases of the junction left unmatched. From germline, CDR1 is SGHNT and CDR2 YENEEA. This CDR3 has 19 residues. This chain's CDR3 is CASSLDGTSGSSSYNEQFF. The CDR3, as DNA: TGTGCCAGCAGCTTAGACGGGACTAGCGGGAGCTCTTCCTACAATGAGCAGTTCTTC.

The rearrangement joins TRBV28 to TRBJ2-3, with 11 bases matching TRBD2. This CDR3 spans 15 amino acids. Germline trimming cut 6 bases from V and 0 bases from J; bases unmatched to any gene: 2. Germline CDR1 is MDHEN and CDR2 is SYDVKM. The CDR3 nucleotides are TGTGCCAGCAGCCGGACTAGCGGGAGCACAGATACGCAGTATTTT. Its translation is CASSRTSGSTDTQYF.

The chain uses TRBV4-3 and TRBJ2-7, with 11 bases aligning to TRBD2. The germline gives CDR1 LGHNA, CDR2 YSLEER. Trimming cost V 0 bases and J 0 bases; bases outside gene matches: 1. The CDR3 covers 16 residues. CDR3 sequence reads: CASSQEGLAGSYEQYF. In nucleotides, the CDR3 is TGCGCCAGCAGCCAAGAAGGACTAGCGGGCTCCTACGAGCAGTACTTC.